A single sample is the source of the 32 T cell receptor beta chains below, sequenced in a study of CD8+CD57+ T cells in acquired aplastic anemia. Genomic DNA served as template for TCR beta VDJ and CDR3 profiling. TCRdb re-called the reads through MiXCR, storing one row per CDR3 protein. The data hold 300,000 or so distinct CDR3 sequences, with around 60% observed a single time. The sample comprised sorted CD4+, CD8+, or CD8+CD57+ T cells (not recorded which) from PBMCs. The receptors here all came from a human donor with severe aplastic anemia or a healthy control (not recorded which).

Many counts were recorded for this clonotype. The chain uses TRBV19 and TRBJ2-7; 7 positions agree with TRBD1. The junction had 6 bases not matched to a gene; V was cut back by 5 bases and J by 2 bases. This CDR3 region has 14 residues. Germline loops: CDR1 LNHDA, CDR2 SQIVND (reference sequence). This CDR3 reads CASSSQDRAYEQYF. The CDR3 DNA follows: TGTGCCAGTAGTTCCCAAGACAGGGCCTACGAGCAGTACTTC.

The rearrangement links TRBV7-9 to TRBJ1-6, with 7 positions matching TRBD1. With 3 bases clipped from V and 3 bases from J, the junction kept 2 bases outside the gene matches. This CDR3 comprises 15 residues. Germline values: CDR1 SEHNR, CDR2 FQNEAQ (reference sequence). CDR3 DNA sequence: TGTGCCAGCAGCTTCCAGGGGGTCTATAATTCACCCCTCCACTTT. It yields the protein CASSFQGVYNSPLHF. Full variable domain (outside the CDR3, taken from reference TRBV7-9 and TRBJ1-6): DTGVSQNPRHKITKRGQNVTFRCDPISEHNRLYWYRQTLGQGPEFLTYFQNEAQLEKSRLLSDRFSAERPKGSFSTLEIQRTEQGDSAMYLCASSFQGVYNSPLHFGNGTRLTVT.

In its sample, this clonotype was seen a few times. J is TRBJ2-1 and V is TRBV15, with D possibly TRBD2 on 8 matching bases. The CDR3 covers 14 residues. The germline V gene has CDR1 LNHNV and CDR2 YYDKDF (reference sequence). With 1 base removed from V and 9 bases from J, the gap between germline ends came to 13 bases. Here the CDR3 reads CATSRVGGDSEQFF. Here the CDR3 DNA reads TGTGCCACCAGCAGAGTCGGGGGGGACAGTGAGCAGTTCTTC.

This clonotype was recorded many times. The chain has TRBV11-2 and TRBJ1-1; 10 bases line up with TRBD1. Germline V CDR1 and CDR2: SGHAT, FQNNGV. The CDR3 has 13 amino acids. The V and J ends lost 10 bases and 4 bases, in that order; junction bases with no gene match: 6. Here the CDR3 DNA reads TGTGCCACCAGGGACAGGGGATTCACTGAAGCTTTCTTT. This encodes CATRDRGFTEAFF.

The chain uses TRBV29-1 and TRBJ2-5, with unresolved D. The V and J ends lost 8 bases and 5 bases respectively, with 21 bases between them. Per the germline V gene, CDR1 is SQVTM and CDR2 is ANQGSEA. This CDR3 has 14 amino acids. CDR3 residues: CSSDPLETSETQYF. The CDR3 DNA reads as TGCAGCAGTGATCCCCTAGAGACAAGTGAGACCCAGTACTTC.

This clonotype was detected ten times or more. V gene TRBV7-6 combines with J gene TRBJ1-1; TRBD1 matches at 7 bases. Trimming cost V 1 base and J 4 bases; bases outside gene matches: 6. The germline V gene encodes CDR1 SGHVS and CDR2 FNYEAQ. This CDR3 is built from 15 residues. The CDR3 region has the DNA TGTGCCAGCAGCTTAGAAACAGGGGTGAGCACTGAAGCTTTCTTT. Translating it yields CASSLETGVSTEAFF.

This chain joins TRBV7-8 and TRBJ2-5; tentative D call: TRBD2 (5 bases). The germline CDR1 and CDR2 sequences are SGHVS and FQNEAQ. V was clipped by 4 bases and J by 7 bases, with 10 bases between them. This CDR3 comprises 12 residues. CDR3: CASSSQEGTQYF. DNA of the CDR3: TGTGCCAGCAGCTCTCAAGAGGGGACCCAGTACTTC.

The chain combines TRBV5-6 with TRBJ1-6, with D uncertain. Germline lookup yields CDR1 SGHDT and CDR2 YYEEEE. This CDR3 spans 13 amino acids. Trimming removed 7 bases from V and 5 bases from J, with 10 bases in between. CDR3 DNA: TGTGCCAGCTCCAACAGCGATAATTCACCCCTCCACTTT. Protein sequence: CASSNSDNSPLHF.

This chain links TRBV2 with TRBJ2-2; unclear D gene. Germline values: CDR1 SNHLY, CDR2 FYNNEI. This CDR3 is built from 12 residues. Trimming left V 5 bases short and J 3 bases short, with 4 bases between. This chain's CDR3 is CASSMDTGELFF. CDR3 bases: TGTGCCAGCAGTATGGACACCGGGGAGCTGTTTTTT.

This clonotype was recorded many times. CDR3 residues: CASRRQRGNTGELFF. The CDR3 DNA follows: TGTGCCAGTAGAAGGCAGCGGGGGAACACCGGGGAGCTGTTTTTT. The V gene is TRBV19, the J gene TRBJ2-2; 7 bases map to TRBD2. V trimming: 6 bases; J trimming: 1 base; junction bases outside the gene matches: 5. CDR1 is LNHDA, CDR2 SQIVND, per germline (reference sequence). CDR3 size: 15 residues.

The J gene is TRBJ1-6, the V gene TRBV6-4, with a tentative D call TRBD1 (6 bases). CDR3 size: 12 residues. CDR1 is MRHNA and CDR2 is SNTAGT in the germline V gene. V was cut by 1 base and J by 15 bases, with 10 bases left in between. The DNA of the CDR3 is TGTGCCAGCAGTGACTTCTGGACAGTCCTCCACTTT. Translated: CASSDFWTVLHF.

The chain is built from TRBV14 and TRBJ2-1, with unresolved D. The V end lost 4 bases, the J end lost 6 bases, and 13 bases lay between the germline ends. From germline, CDR1 is SGHDN and CDR2 FVKESK. The CDR3 has 14 residues. This CDR3 is CASSLLESPNEQFF. The CDR3 nucleotides read TGTGCCAGCAGCCTGTTGGAGTCACCCAATGAGCAGTTCTTC.

This clonotype has just a few counts. J is TRBJ1-6 and V is TRBV24-1; TRBD1 matches 10 bases. Germline CDR1 is KGHDR and CDR2 is SFDVKD. This CDR3 region has 15 residues. V dropped 5 bases and J dropped 8; count of bases not matched to a gene: 5. The CDR3 region is CATSVTGTGDSPLHF. CDR3 bases: TGTGCCACCAGTGTAACCGGGACAGGGGATTCACCCCTCCACTTT.

The J gene is TRBJ1-6, the V gene TRBV5-4, with a weak D call TRBD1 (6 bases). The CDR3 is 14 amino acids. V was pared by 4 bases and J by 10 bases, with 15 bases between. The germline CDR1 and CDR2 sequences are SGHNT and YYREEE (reference sequence). In DNA, the CDR3 is TGTGCCAGCAGCCTTGGACAGTCTAGCTCACCCCTCCACTTT. Encoded protein: CASSLGQSSSPLHF.

This clonotype showed up many times. The V and J genes are TRBV5-1 and TRBJ2-7, with 12 bases identical to TRBD1. The CDR3 runs 17 residues. Germline loops: CDR1 SGHRS, CDR2 YFSETQ. With V trimmed by 4 bases and J by 4 bases, 12 bases remained unmatched. CDR3 in amino acids: CASSVAAPGQGAYEQYF. The DNA for the CDR3 is TGCGCCAGCAGCGTGGCTGCACCGGGACAGGGGGCTTACGAGCAGTACTTC.

This CDR3 reads CSVGQGGGATNEKLFF. CDR3 DNA sequence: TGCAGCGTCGGGCAGGGGGGAGGCGCAACTAATGAAAAACTGTTTTTT. This chain connects TRBV29-1 to TRBJ1-4; TRBD1 matches 7 bases. The V gene end was trimmed by 6 bases and the J gene end by 0 bases; junction bases not matched to a gene: 10. Germline CDR1 SQVTM, CDR2 ANQGSEA. The CDR3 spans 16 residues. Filled out from reference TRBV29-1 and TRBJ1-4, the complete variable domain reads SAVISQKPSRDICQRGTSLTIQCQVDSQVTMMFWYRQQPGQSLTLIATANQGSEATYESGFVIDKFPISRPNLTFSTLTVSNMSPEDSSIYLCSVGQGGGATNEKLFFGSGTQLSVL.

A note on this clonotype: This may arise from a read error, as a much more abundant clone is one base away. The genes are TRBV30 and TRBJ1-1; D gene unclear. Germline lookup yields CDR1 GTSNPN and CDR2 SVGIG (reference sequence). The CDR3 sequence is 13 residues long. Trimming shortened V by 4 bases and J by 3 bases, and 12 bases separated the two germline ends. In DNA form, the CDR3 reads TGTGCCTGGACCGGTCAGTTCGACACTGAAGCTTTCTTT. It yields the protein CAWTGQFDTEAFF. Drawing the rest from reference TRBV30 and TRBJ1-1, the complete variable domain is SQTIHQWPATLVQPVGSPLSLECTVEGTSNPNLYWYRQAAGRGLQLLFYSVGIGQISSEVPQNLSASRPQDRQFILSSKKLLLSDSGFYLCAWTGQFDTEAFFGQGTRLTVV.

The chain combines TRBV7-3 with TRBJ1-6; the D gene is possibly TRBD1 (6 bases). Trimming removed 8 bases at V and 6 bases at J, with 8 bases between. Germline CDR1 and CDR2: SGHTA and FQGTGA. The CDR3 totals 12 residues. The CDR3 coding sequence is TGTGCCAGCGGGGGCTTTAATTCACCCCTCCACTTT. Protein sequence: CASGGFNSPLHF.

The CDR3 is CASSEGAREQYF. The DNA for the CDR3 is TGCGCCAGCAGTGAGGGGGCTCGGGAGCAGTACTTC. The rearrangement uses TRBV10-2 and TRBJ2-7; D perhaps matches TRBD1 (5 bases). The V and J ends lost 2 bases and 7 bases respectively, with 9 bases between them. Germline V gives CDR1 WSHSY, CDR2 SAAADI. This CDR3 has 12 amino acids.

Ten or more counts support this clonotype. The chain recombines TRBV7-3 with TRBJ2-1, with D unresolved. Per the germline V gene, CDR1 is SGHTA and CDR2 is FQGTGA. Trimming removed 5 bases at V and 2 bases at J, with 7 bases between. The CDR3 consists of 13 residues. CDR3 loop: CASSPAPYNEQFF. The CDR3 nucleotides read TGTGCCAGCAGCCCCGCCCCCTACAATGAGCAGTTCTTC.

The CDR3 is CASYRPSGGEQFF. In DNA form, the CDR3 reads TGTGCCAGCTACCGGCCTAGCGGGGGTGAGCAGTTCTTC. V is TRBV2 and J is TRBJ2-1, with 10 bases aligning to TRBD2. The ends lost 8 bases at V and 9 bases at J; junction bases unmatched: 7. Germline V gene sequence: CDR1 SNHLY, CDR2 FYNNEI. The CDR3 spans 13 residues. The full variable domain, rest sourced from reference TRBV2 and TRBJ2-1, is EPEVTQTPSHQVTQMGQEVILRCVPISNHLYFYWYRQILGQKVEFLVSFYNNEISEKSEIFDDQFSVERPDGSNFTLKIRSTKLEDSAMYFCASYRPSGGEQFFGPGTRLTVL.

The sample holds a few counts of this clonotype. V gene TRBV25-1 combines with J gene TRBJ1-1, with D tentatively TRBD1 (5 bases). The length of the CDR3 is 13 residues. Germline V lookup: CDR1 MGHDK, CDR2 SYGVNS. Trimming cost V 4 bases and J 5 bases, with 11 bases left between them. The CDR3 spells CASSGQYRTEAFF. The CDR3 DNA sequence: TGTGCCAGCAGTGGACAGTACAGGACTGAAGCTTTCTTT.

This chain uses TRBV10-3 with TRBJ2-7, with D possibly matching TRBD2 (7 bases). Trimming took 10 bases from V and 5 from J, leaving 24 bases between them. The germline V gene encodes CDR1 ENHRY and CDR2 SYGVKD. CDR3 length: 15 amino acids. CDR3 sequence reads: CATAGVVGGLDEQYF. In DNA form, the CDR3 reads TGTGCCACCGCGGGAGTCGTGGGGGGGCTGGACGAGCAGTACTTC.

The rearrangement joins TRBV7-2 to TRBJ1-1, with D tentatively TRBD1 (5 bases). Between the trimmed V and J ends, which lost 0 bases and 4 bases, there was a span of 12 bases. CDR3 length: 15 residues. Germline CDR1 is SGHTA and CDR2 is FQGNSA. The CDR3: CASSLAALQGTEAFF. The DNA for the CDR3 is TGTGCCAGCAGCTTAGCTGCCCTTCAGGGCACTGAAGCTTTCTTT.

In this sample, this clonotype turned up once. This may be a read error, as it is one base from a much larger clone. The gene calls are TRBV3-1 and TRBJ1-2; possible D gene TRBD1, 5 bases. CDR1 is LGHDT, CDR2 YNNKEL, per germline (reference sequence). This CDR3 region has 13 residues. V was pared by 4 bases and J by 2 bases, with 8 bases between. The CDR3 reads CASSPGDNYGYTF. The CDR3 coding sequence is TGTGCCAGCAGCCCGGGGGACAACTATGGCTACACCTTC.

This clonotype was seen repeatedly, ten times or more. The chain carries TRBV12-3 or TRBV12-4 and TRBJ1-1; D uncertain. Deletions cut 3 bases from V and 9 bases from J, with 14 bases between. This CDR3 has 13 amino acids. The CDR3 is CASSFFESRQAFF. In DNA, the CDR3 is TGTGCCAGCAGTTTCTTCGAGTCCAGGCAAGCTTTCTTT.

V usage is TRBV9 and J usage is TRBJ1-1; D may be TRBD1 (5 bases). The CDR3 extends over 14 amino acids. The V end was cut by 0 bases, the J end by 3 bases, with 9 bases between. Germline CDR1 SGDLS, CDR2 YYNGEE. The CDR3: CASSVAGFDTEAFF. The CDR3 nucleotides are TGTGCCAGCAGCGTAGCAGGGTTTGACACTGAAGCTTTCTTT.

In regard to this clonotype: The final CDR3 position lacks the conserved phenylalanine or tryptophan, pointing to a likely read error. The limits of the CDR3 on the DNA are not certain, so only TCRdb's listed CDR3 is given. The chain employs TRBV7-3 and TRBJ2-5; no check of the table's D call, TRBD1, against the DNA was made. 9 amino acids form the CDR3, both terminal residues included. The V gene's germline CDR1 is SGHTA and CDR2 FQGTGA. CDR3 region: CASSSRRAR.

V is TRBV20-1 and J is TRBJ1-2, with a tentative D call TRBD1 (6 bases). The V end lost 1 base, the J end lost 7 bases, and 13 bases lay between the germline ends. Germline V gene lookup returns CDR1 DFQATT and CDR2 SNEGSKA (reference sequence). The length of the CDR3 is 13 residues. The CDR3 loop is CSARVPGGGGYTF. The CDR3 DNA sequence: TGCAGTGCTAGAGTCCCTGGGGGCGGTGGCTACACCTTC.

Points on this clonotype: One end of the junction is discordant with germline, which a read error may explain. J is TRBJ1-5 and V is TRBV7-9; D remains unclear. The CDR3 runs to 13 residues. Germline V CDR1 and CDR2: SEHNR, FQNEAQ (reference sequence). This chain's CDR3 is CVSSLAVNQPQHF. The CDR3 nucleotides are TGTGTCAGCAGCTTAGCGGTCAATCAGCCCCAGCATTTT.

The V and J genes are TRBV24-1 and TRBJ2-1; no clear D. The germline CDR1 and CDR2 sequences are KGHDR and SFDVKD. This CDR3 has 12 amino acids. Trimming removed 1 base at V and 8 bases at J, with 5 bases between. CDR3 sequence reads: CATSDFGDEQFF. Written as DNA, the CDR3 is TGTGCCACCAGTGATTTTGGGGATGAGCAGTTCTTC.

The chain joins TRBV7-2 to TRBJ2-1; tentatively, D is TRBD1 (5 bases). Between the trimmed V and J ends, which lost 2 bases and 11 bases, there was a span of 13 bases. The CDR3 is 13 residues long. Germline values: CDR1 SGHTA, CDR2 FQGNSA. DNA for the CDR3: TGTGCCAGCAGCTTATATCAGGGTCCTAAGCAGTTCTTC. Its translation: CASSLYQGPKQFF.